Listed below are T cell receptor beta chains from one sample, sequenced in a study of identical twins' blood T cells. In TCRdb, the 5' RACE reads were re-called with MiXCR into one record per CDR3 protein. The sample includes 350,000 to 400,000 distinct CDR3 sequences, about 28% of them seen just once. Sample: PBMCs. Receptor source: a woman between 18 and 50 years old in good health. The CDR3 runs from the conserved cysteine through the conserved F or W. The order of the fields is J gene, clone size, V gene, D gene, CDR3 protein, CDR3 DNA. D genes are given only for firm matches. Rows may omit the clone size; those that give it use once, few, many or a size class.

TRBJ2-1 | NA | TRBV7-9 | NA | CASSLVHGSLEQFF | TGTGCCAGCAGCTTAGTACATGGTAGTCTTGAGCAGTTCTTC
TRBJ1-3 | few | TRBV27 | NA | CASSLSRAGIGAGNTIYF | TGTGCCAGCAGTTTAAGCCGCGCGGGTATAGGGGCTGGAAACACCATATATTTT
TRBJ1-1 | NA | TRBV5-1 | NA | CASSLLGSRNTEAFF | TGCGCCAGCAGCTTGCTGGGAAGTCGGAACACTGAAGCTTTCTTT
TRBJ1-5 | few | TRBV4-3 | NA | CASSQNPPAYSNQPQHF | TGCGCCAGCAGTCAAAACCCTCCCGCTTATAGCAATCAGCCCCAGCATTTT
TRBJ1-1 | NA | TRBV5-1 | NA | CASSRGGVENTEAFF | TGCGCCAGCAGCCGAGGGGGGGTTGAAAACACTGAAGCTTTCTTT
TRBJ1-5 | few | TRBV20-1 | NA | CSAGGTANQPQHF | TGCAGTGCTGGTGGGACGGCCAATCAGCCCCAGCATTTT
TRBJ1-4 | NA | TRBV7-9 | NA | CASSLIAGEEKLFF | TGTGCCAGCAGCTTAATTGCCGGTGAAGAAAAACTGTTTTTT
TRBJ1-1 | many | TRBV5-1 | TRBD1 | CASTMGQGADEAFF | TGCGCCAGCACAATGGGCCAGGGGGCTGATGAAGCTTTCTTT
TRBJ2-7 | NA | TRBV20-1 | TRBD1 | CSAGGQVSSYEQYF | TGCAGTGCTGGGGGACAGGTGAGCTCCTACGAGCAGTACTTC
TRBJ1-1 | NA | TRBV20-1 | NA | CSARGVQGHGAFF | TGCAGTGCTAGAGGTGTCCAGGGCCACGGGGCTTTCTTT
TRBJ1-2 | few | TRBV2 | NA | CASRQGHYGYTF | TGTGCCAGCAGACAGGGACACTATGGCTACACCTTC
TRBJ2-1 | few | TRBV7-7 | TRBD1 | CASSSDRGDEQFF | TGTGCTAGCAGCTCCGACAGGGGAGATGAGCAGTTCTTC
TRBJ2-1 | few | TRBV19 | NA | CASSIIVGEQFF | TGTGCCAGTAGTATCATAGTCGGTGAGCAGTTCTTC
TRBJ1-2 | NA | TRBV2 | TRBD1 | CASSETLQGAGNGYIF | TGTGCCAGCAGTGAAACCCTCCAGGGGGCCGGGAATGGCTACATCTTC
TRBJ2-7 | few | TRBV12-3/TRBV12-4 | TRBD1 | CASSKDRGSYEQYF | TGTGCCAGCAGCAAAGACAGGGGATCCTACGAGCAGTACTTC
TRBJ2-1 | NA | TRBV20-1 | NA | CSATRRDLRNEQFF | TGCAGTGCAACACGTCGGGACTTACGCAATGAGCAGTTCTTC
TRBJ1-2 | many | TRBV12-3/TRBV12-4 | NA | CASSFISGYGYTF | TGTGCCAGCAGTTTTATATCAGGTTATGGCTACACCTTC
TRBJ1-1 | NA | TRBV10-3 | TRBD1 | CAISESIQGPHEAFF | TGTGCCATCAGTGAGTCGATACAGGGGCCTCATGAAGCTTTCTTT
TRBJ2-2 | NA | TRBV13 | NA | CANSTRQVRGTGELFF | TGTGCCAACAGCACCCGACAGGTCCGAGGCACCGGGGAGCTGTTTTTT
TRBJ1-1 | NA | TRBV7-8 | NA | CASSLGGVDEAFF | TGTGCCAGCAGCTTAGGGGGGGTTGATGAAGCTTTCTTT
TRBJ2-7 | NA | TRBV29-1 | NA | CSVPGPGEQYF | TGCAGCGTGCCAGGGCCGGGGGAGCAGTACTTC
TRBJ1-1 | NA | TRBV19 | TRBD1 | CASSIGEDREDTEAFF | TGTGCCAGTAGTATAGGAGAGGACAGGGAGGACACCGAAGCTTTCTTT
TRBJ1-1 | NA | TRBV11-2 | NA | CATRAYYRGETEAFF | TGTGCCACGCGGGCGTACTACCGGGGGGAGACTGAAGCTTTCTTT
TRBJ2-7 | many | TRBV28 | NA | CASSPNLYEQYF | TGTGCCAGCAGCCCAAACTTATACGAGCAGTACTTC
TRBJ1-1 | NA | TRBV7-9 | NA | CASSLQTGRNTEAFF | TGTGCCAGCAGCCTCCAGACAGGTCGGAACACTGAAGCTTTCTTT
TRBJ2-3 | few | TRBV5-1 | NA | CASSFQGTDTQYF | TGCGCCAGCAGTTTTCAGGGTACGGATACGCAGTATTTT
TRBJ1-1 | NA | TRBV5-6 | NA | CASSGVAAEAFF | TGTGCCAGCAGCGGGGTTGCTGCTGAAGCTTTCTTT
TRBJ1-2 | NA | TRBV20-1 | NA | CSAGDTTGYGYTF | TGCAGTGCTGGCGACACGACCGGCTATGGCTACACCTTC
TRBJ2-7 | NA | TRBV27 | TRBD2 | CASSLGGRAREQYF | TGTGCCAGCAGTTTAGGCGGGAGGGCCCGCGAGCAGTACTTC
TRBJ2-1 | few | TRBV5-1 | TRBD1 | CASEQGNEQFF | TGCGCCAGCGAACAGGGGAATGAGCAGTTCTTC
TRBJ2-1 | few | TRBV20-1 | NA | CSATRSNEQFF | TGCAGTGCTACCCGAAGTAATGAGCAGTTCTTC
TRBJ1-1 | few | TRBV3-1 | NA | CASTREGNTEAFF | TGTGCCAGCACCCGGGAGGGGAACACTGAAGCTTTCTTT
TRBJ1-1 | NA | TRBV27 | TRBD1 | CASSPQGGRGTEAFF | TGTGCCAGCAGTCCCCAGGGGGGTAGAGGCACTGAAGCTTTCTTT
TRBJ1-4 | NA | TRBV28 | TRBD1 | CASNLAARGKKLFF | TGTGCCAGCAACCTGGCGGCCAGGGGGAAAAAACTGTTTTTT
TRBJ1-2 | NA | TRBV18 | NA | CASSPREGNGYTF | TGTGCCAGCTCACCTCGGGAGGGGAATGGCTACACCTTC
TRBJ2-3 | few | TRBV13 | NA | CASSPPRVDTQYF | TGTGCCAGCAGCCCCCCGCGAGTGGATACGCAGTATTTT